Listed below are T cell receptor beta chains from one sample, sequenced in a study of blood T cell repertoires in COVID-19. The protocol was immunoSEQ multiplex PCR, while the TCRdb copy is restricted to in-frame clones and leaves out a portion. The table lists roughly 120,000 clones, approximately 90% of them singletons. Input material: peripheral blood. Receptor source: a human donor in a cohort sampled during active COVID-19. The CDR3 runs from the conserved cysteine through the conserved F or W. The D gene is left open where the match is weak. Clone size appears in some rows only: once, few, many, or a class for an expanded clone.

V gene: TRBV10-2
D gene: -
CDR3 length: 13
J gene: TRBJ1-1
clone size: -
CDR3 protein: CASSPSGGTEAFF
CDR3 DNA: TGCGCCAGCAGTCCGTCGGGGGGCACTGAAGCTTTCTTT

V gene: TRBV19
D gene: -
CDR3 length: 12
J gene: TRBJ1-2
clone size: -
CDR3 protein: CAAGEANYGYTF
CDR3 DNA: TGTGCCGCGGGGGAGGCAAACTATGGCTACACCTTC

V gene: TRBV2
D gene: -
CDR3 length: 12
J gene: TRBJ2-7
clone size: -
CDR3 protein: CASTAGAFEQYF
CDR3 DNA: TGTGCCAGCACTGCCGGAGCCTTCGAGCAGTACTTC

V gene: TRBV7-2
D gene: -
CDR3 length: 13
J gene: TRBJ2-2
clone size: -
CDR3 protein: CASSLNRAGELFF
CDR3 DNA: TGTGCCAGCAGCTTGAACAGGGCCGGGGAGCTGTTTTTT

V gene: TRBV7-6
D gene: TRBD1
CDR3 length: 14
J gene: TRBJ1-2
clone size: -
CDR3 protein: CASSSDRGHGGYTF
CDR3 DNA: TGTGCCAGCAGCTCGGACAGGGGGCACGGTGGCTACACCTTC

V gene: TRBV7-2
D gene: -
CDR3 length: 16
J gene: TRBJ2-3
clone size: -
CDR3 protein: CASSLAGGPSTDTQYF
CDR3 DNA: TGTGCCAGCAGCTTAGCGGGAGGTCCTAGCACAGATACGCAGTATTTT

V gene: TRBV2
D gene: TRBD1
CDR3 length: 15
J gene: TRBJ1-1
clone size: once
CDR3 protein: CASSADRGRGTEAFF
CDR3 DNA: TGTGCCAGCAGTGCTGACAGGGGTAGGGGAACTGAAGCTTTCTTT

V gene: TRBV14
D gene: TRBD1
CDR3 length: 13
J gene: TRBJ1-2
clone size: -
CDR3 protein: CASSQAGTGFNTF
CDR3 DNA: TGTGCCAGCAGCCAAGCCGGGACAGGCTTCAACACCTTC

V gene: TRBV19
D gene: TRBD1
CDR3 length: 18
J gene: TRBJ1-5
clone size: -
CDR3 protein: CASSTYQGQGGDNQPQHF
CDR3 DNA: TGTGCCAGTAGTACTTACCAGGGACAGGGGGGTGACAATCAGCCCCAGCATTTT

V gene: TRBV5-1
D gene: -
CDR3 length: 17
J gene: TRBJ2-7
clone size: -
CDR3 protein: CASSLAIGQPISYEQYF
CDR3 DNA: TGCGCCAGCAGCTTGGCTATAGGACAGCCCATCTCCTACGAGCAGTACTTC

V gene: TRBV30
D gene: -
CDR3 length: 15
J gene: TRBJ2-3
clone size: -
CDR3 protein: CAWSVGVVPTDTQYF
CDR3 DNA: TGTGCCTGGAGTGTCGGGGTAGTCCCCACAGATACGCAGTATTTT

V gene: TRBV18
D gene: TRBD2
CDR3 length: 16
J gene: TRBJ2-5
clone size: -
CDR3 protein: CASSPLAGVREKTQYF
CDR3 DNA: TGTGCCAGCTCACCACTAGCGGGAGTTCGTGAGAAGACCCAGTACTTC

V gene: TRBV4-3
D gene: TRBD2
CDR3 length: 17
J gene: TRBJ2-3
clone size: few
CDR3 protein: CASSQTGGGPFVHTQYF
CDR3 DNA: TGCGCCAGCAGCCAGACCGGGGGGGGTCCCTTCGTGCATACGCAGTATTTT

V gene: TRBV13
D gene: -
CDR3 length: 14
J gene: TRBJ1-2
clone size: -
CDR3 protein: CASSTPQGVYGYTF
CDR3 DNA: TGTGCCAGCAGCACCCCACAGGGAGTCTATGGCTACACCTTC

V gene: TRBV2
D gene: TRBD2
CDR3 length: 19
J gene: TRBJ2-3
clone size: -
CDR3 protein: CASSEAPLYRTSPTDTQYF
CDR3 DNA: TGTGCCAGCAGTGAAGCTCCTCTCTATAGGACTAGCCCCACAGATACGCAGTATTTT

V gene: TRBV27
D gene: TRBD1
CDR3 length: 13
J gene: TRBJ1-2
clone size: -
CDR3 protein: CASSFWTGDGYTF
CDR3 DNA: TGTGCCAGCAGTTTCTGGACAGGGGATGGCTACACCTTC

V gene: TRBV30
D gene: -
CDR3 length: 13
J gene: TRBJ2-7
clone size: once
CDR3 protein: CATVAGSSYEQYF
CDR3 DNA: TGTGCCACCGTGGCGGGGAGCTCCTACGAGCAGTACTTC

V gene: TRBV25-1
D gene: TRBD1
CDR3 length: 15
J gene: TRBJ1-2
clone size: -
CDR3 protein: CASSDSRTGFNGYTF
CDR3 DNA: TGTGCCAGCAGTGACTCACGGACAGGGTTTAATGGCTACACCTTC

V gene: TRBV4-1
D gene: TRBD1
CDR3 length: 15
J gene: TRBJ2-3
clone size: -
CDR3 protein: CASSQGQGAADTQYF
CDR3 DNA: TGCGCCAGCAGCCAAGGACAGGGGGCAGCGGATACGCAGTATTTT

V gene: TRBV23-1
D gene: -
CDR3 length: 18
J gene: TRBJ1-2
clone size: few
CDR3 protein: CASSQLTCKVTGYYGYTF
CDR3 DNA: TGCGCCAGCAGTCAATTGACATGTAAAGTTACAGGGTATTATGGCTACACCTTC

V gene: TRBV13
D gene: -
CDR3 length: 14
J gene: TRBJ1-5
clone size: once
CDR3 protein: CASSLGYRDQPQHF
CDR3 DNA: TGTGCCAGCAGCTTAGGGTATCGCGATCAGCCCCAGCATTTT

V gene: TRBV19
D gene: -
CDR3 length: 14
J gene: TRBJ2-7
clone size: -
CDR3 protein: CASSIGQGGYEQYF
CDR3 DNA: TGTGCCAGTAGTATAGGGCAGGGAGGCTACGAGCAGTACTTC

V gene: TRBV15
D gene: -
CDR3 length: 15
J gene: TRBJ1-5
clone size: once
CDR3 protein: CATSRVGQPGMPQHF
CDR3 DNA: TGTGCCACCAGCAGAGTTGGACAGCCGGGGATGCCCCAGCATTTT

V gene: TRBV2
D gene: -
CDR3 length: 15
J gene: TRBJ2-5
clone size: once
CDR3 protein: CATTVGGRGGETQYF
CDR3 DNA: TGTGCCACCACGGTTGGGGGCAGGGGCGGAGAGACCCAGTACTTC

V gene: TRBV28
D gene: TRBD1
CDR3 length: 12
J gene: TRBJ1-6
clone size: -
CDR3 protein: CASSLQDRGVHF
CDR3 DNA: TGTGCCAGCAGTCTCCAAGACAGGGGAGTCCACTTT

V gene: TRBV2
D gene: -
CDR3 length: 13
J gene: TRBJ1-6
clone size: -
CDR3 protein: CASSVAQNSPLHF
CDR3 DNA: TGTGCCAGCAGTGTGGCACAAAATTCACCCCTCCACTTT

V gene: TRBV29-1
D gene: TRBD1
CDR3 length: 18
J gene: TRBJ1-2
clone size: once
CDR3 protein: CSVDIKGTGRWRDYGYTF
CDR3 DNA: TGCAGCGTTGATATAAAGGGGACAGGACGATGGAGAGACTATGGCTACACCTTC

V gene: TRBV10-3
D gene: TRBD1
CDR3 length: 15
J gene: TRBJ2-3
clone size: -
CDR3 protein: CAISESGDRVHTQYF
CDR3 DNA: TGTGCCATCAGTGAGTCGGGGGACAGGGTTCATACGCAGTATTTT

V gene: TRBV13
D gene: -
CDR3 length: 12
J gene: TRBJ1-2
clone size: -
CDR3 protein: CASSLTVRGYTF
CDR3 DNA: TGTGCCAGCAGCTTAACAGTTAGGGGCTACACCTTC

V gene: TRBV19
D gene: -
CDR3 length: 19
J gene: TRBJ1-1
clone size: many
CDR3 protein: CASSNPSGRGGKMNTEAFF
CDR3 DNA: TGTGCCAGTAGTAACCCAAGTGGCAGGGGAGGGAAAATGAACACTGAAGCTTTCTTT

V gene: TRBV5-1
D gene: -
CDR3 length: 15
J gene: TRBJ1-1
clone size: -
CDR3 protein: CASSLASVRDTEAFF
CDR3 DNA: TGCGCCAGCAGCTTGGCGTCCGTGAGGGACACTGAAGCTTTCTTT

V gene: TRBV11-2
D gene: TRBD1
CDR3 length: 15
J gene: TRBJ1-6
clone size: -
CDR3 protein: CASSRTGALLSPLHF
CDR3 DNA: TGTGCCAGCAGCCGGACAGGGGCCCTTTTGTCACCCCTCCACTTT

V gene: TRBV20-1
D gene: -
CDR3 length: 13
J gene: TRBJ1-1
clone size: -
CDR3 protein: CSASWGGGQGTFF
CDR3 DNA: TGCAGTGCTAGTTGGGGGGGCGGCCAGGGGACTTTCTTT

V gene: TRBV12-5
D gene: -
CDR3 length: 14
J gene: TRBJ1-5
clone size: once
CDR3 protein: CASGLGQEYQPQHF
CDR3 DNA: TGTGCTAGTGGTTTGGGGCAGGAATATCAGCCCCAGCATTTT

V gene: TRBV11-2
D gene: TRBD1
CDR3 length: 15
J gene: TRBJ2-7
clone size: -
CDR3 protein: CASSPNDRGGYEQYF
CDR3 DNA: TGTGCCAGCAGCCCAAATGACAGGGGAGGTTACGAGCAGTACTTC

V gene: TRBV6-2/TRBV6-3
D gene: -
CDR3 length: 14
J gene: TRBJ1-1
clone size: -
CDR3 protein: CASSYGSGSVEAFF
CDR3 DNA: TGTGCCAGCAGTTACGGTTCCGGGTCGGTTGAAGCTTTCTTT

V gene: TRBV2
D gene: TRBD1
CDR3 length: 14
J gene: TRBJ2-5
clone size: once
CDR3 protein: CASSEETGAETQYF
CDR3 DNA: TGTGCCAGCAGTGAAGAGACAGGGGCCGAGACCCAGTACTTC

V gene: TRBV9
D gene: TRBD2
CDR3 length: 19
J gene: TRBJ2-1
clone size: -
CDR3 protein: CASSGVPGLAGGTYNEQFF
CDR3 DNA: TGTGCCAGCAGCGGCGTCCCGGGACTAGCGGGGGGTACCTACAATGAGCAGTTCTTC

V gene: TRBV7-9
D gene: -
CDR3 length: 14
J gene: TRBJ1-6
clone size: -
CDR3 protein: CASSPDSRNSPLHF
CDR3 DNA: TGTGCCAGCAGCCCTGACAGCAGAAATTCACCCCTCCACTTT

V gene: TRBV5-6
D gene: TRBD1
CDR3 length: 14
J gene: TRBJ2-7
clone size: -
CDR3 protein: CASSFRDRAYEQYF
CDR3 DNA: TGTGCCAGCAGCTTCCGGGACAGAGCCTACGAGCAGTACTTC

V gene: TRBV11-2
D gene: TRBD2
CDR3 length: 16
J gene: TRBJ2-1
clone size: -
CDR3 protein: CASSSPAGGRYNEQFF
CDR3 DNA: TGTGCCAGCAGCTCCCCCGCTGGCGGGAGATACAATGAGCAGTTCTTC

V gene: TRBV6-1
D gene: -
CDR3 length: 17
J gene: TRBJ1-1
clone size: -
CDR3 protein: CASSEALFRPIGTEAFF
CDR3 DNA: TGTGCCAGCAGTGAAGCGCTGTTCAGGCCAATCGGAACTGAAGCTTTCTTT

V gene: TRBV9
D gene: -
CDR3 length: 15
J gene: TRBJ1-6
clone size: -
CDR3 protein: CASSVVSRGDSPLHF
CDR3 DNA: TGTGCCAGCAGCGTAGTTTCCCGGGGAGATTCACCCCTCCACTTT

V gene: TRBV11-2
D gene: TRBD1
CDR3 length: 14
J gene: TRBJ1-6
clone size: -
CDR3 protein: CASSPGQVNSPLHF
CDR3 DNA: TGTGCCAGCAGCCCGGGACAGGTTAATTCACCCCTCCACTTT

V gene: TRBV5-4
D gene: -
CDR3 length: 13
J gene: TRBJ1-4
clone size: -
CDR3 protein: CASASSLNEKLFF
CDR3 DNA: TGTGCCAGCGCGTCCTCCCTTAATGAAAAACTGTTTTTT

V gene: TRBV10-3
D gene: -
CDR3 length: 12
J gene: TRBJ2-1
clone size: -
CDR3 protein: CVIGTTYNEQFF
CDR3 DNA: TGTGTCATCGGGACAACCTACAATGAGCAGTTCTTC

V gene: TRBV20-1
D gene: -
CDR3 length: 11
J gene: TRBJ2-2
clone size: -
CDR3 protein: CSASRTGELFF
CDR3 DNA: TGCAGTGCGAGTCGCACCGGGGAGCTGTTTTTT

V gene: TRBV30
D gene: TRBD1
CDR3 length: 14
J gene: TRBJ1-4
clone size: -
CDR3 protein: CAWSYGQGDEKLFF
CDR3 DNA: TGTGCCTGGAGTTATGGGCAGGGGGATGAAAAACTGTTTTTT

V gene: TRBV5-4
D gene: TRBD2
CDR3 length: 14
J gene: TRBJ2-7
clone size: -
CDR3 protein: CASSLDGGAHEQYF
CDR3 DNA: TGTGCCAGCAGCTTGGACGGGGGGGCCCACGAGCAGTACTTC

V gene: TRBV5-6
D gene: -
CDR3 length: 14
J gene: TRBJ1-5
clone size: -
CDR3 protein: CASSAYNSNQPQHF
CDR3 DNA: TGTGCCAGCAGCGCCTATAATAGCAATCAGCCCCAGCATTTT

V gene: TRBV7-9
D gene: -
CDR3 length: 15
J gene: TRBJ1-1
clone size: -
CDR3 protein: CASSLANRANTEAFF
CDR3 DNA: TGTGCCAGCAGCTTAGCCAACAGGGCGAACACTGAAGCTTTCTTT

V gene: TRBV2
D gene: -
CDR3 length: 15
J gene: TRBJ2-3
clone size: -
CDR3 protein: CASRFDYPGGDTQYF
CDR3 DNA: TGTGCCAGCAGGTTCGACTATCCCGGCGGGGATACGCAGTATTTT

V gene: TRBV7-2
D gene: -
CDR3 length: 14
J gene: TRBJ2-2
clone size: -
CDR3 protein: CASSLVQITGELFF
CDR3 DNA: TGTGCCAGCAGCTTAGTGCAGATCACCGGGGAGCTGTTTTTT

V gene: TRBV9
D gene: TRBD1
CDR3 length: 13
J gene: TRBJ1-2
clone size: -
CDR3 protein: CASSVGDRDGYTF
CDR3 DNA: TGTGCCAGCAGCGTAGGGGACAGGGATGGCTACACCTTC

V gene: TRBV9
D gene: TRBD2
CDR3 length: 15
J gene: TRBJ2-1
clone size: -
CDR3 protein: CASSVAGGSYNEQFF
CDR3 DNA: TGTGCCAGCAGCGTAGCGGGGGGATCCTACAATGAGCAGTTCTTC

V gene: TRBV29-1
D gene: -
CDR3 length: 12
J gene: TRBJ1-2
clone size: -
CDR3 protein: CSVGVGDYGYTF
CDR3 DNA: TGCAGCGTTGGAGTAGGGGACTATGGCTACACCTTC

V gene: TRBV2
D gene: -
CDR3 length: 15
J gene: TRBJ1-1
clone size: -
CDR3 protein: CATNAQGLLNTEAFF
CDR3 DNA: TGTGCCACCAACGCACAGGGCCTCTTAAACACTGAAGCTTTCTTT

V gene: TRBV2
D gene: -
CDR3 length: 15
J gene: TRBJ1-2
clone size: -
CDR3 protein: CASVRGLGGEWGYTF
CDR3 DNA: TGTGCCAGCGTTAGGGGGTTGGGAGGGGAGTGGGGCTACACCTTC

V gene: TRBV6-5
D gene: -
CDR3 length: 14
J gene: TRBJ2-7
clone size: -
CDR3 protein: CASRGGLGNYEQYF
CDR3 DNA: TGTGCCAGCAGGGGGGGGCTAGGTAACTACGAGCAGTACTTC